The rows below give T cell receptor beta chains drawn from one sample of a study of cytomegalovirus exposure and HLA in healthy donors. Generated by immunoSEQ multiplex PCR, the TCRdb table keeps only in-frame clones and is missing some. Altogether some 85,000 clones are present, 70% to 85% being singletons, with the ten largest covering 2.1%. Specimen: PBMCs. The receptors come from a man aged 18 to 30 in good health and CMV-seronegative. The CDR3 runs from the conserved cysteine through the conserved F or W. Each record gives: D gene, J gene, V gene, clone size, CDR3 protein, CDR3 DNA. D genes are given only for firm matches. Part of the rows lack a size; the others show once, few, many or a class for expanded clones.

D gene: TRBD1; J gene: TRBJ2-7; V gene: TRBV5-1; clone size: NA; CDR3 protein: CASSIGQGYYEQYF; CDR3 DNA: TGCGCCAGCAGCATCGGACAGGGATACTACGAGCAGTACTTC
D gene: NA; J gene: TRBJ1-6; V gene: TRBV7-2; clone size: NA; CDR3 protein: CASTLDTRGSPLHF; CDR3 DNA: TGTGCCAGCACCCTTGACACCCGAGGGTCACCCCTCCACTTT
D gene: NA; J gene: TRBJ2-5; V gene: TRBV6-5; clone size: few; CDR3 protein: CASSQGIYTETQYF; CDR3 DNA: TGTGCCAGCAGTCAGGGAATATACACTGAGACCCAGTACTTC
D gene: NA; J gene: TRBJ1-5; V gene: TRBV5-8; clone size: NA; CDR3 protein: CASGRPNQPQHF; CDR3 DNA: TGTGCCAGCGGCCGCCCGAATCAGCCCCAGCATTTT
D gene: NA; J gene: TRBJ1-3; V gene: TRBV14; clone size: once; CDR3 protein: CASSQNPPVGNTIYF; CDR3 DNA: TGTGCCAGCAGCCAAAACCCGCCAGTCGGAAACACCATATATTTT
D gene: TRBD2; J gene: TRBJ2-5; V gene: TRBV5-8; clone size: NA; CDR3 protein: CASSLSSGTETQYF; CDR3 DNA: TGTGCCAGCAGCTTGTCTAGCGGGACGGAGACCCAGTACTTC
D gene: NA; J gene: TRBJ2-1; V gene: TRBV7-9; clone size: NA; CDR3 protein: CASIGWRGEQFF; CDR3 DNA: TGTGCCAGCATCGGCTGGCGCGGTGAGCAGTTCTTC
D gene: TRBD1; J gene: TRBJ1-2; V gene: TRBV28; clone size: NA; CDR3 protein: CASTTQWGQGYDYGYTF; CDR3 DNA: TGTGCCAGCACCACTCAATGGGGACAGGGGTACGACTATGGCTACACCTTC
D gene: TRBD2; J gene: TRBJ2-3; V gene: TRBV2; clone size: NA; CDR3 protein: CASQIMGGPSTDTQYF; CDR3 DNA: TGTGCCAGCCAAATTATGGGAGGGCCCAGCACAGATACGCAGTATTTT
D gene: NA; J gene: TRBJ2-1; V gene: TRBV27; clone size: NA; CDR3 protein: CASTQARDSGNEQFF; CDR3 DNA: TGTGCCAGCACCCAAGCCCGGGACTCTGGCAATGAGCAGTTCTTC
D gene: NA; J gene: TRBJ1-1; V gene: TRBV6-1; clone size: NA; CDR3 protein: CASKQVVGDTEAFF; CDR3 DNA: TGTGCCAGCAAGCAGGTCGTAGGGGACACTGAAGCTTTCTTT
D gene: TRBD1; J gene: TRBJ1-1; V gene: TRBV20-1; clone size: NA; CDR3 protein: CSAKGATEAFF; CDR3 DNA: TGCAGTGCTAAGGGGGCCACTGAAGCTTTCTTT
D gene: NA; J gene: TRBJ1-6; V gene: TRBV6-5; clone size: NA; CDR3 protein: CASSSPSGVGNSPLHF; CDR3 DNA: TGTGCCAGCAGTTCCCCCTCAGGGGTCGGGAATTCACCCCTCCACTTT
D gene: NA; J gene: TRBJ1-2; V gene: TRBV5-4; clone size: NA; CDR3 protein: CASSLGGEWNYGYTF; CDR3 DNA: TGTGCCAGCAGCTTGGGGGGGGAATGGAACTATGGCTACACCTTC
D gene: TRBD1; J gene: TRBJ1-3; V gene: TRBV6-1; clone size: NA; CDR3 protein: CASSPLTGEQGTIYF; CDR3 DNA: TGTGCCAGCAGTCCGCTGACAGGGGAGCAGGGCACCATATATTTT
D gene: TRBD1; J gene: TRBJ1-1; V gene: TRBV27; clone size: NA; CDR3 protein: CASSLFVQGQGSEAFF; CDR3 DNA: TGTGCCAGCAGTTTATTTGTTCAGGGACAGGGGAGTGAAGCTTTCTTT
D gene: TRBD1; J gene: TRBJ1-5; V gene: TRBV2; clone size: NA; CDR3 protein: CASKGQGGNQPQHF; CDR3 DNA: TGTGCCAGCAAGGGACAGGGAGGTAATCAGCCCCAGCATTTT
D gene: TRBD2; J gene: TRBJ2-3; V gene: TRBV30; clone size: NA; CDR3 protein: CAWSVGAGAGDTQYF; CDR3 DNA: TGTGCCTGGAGTGTCGGGGCGGGAGCCGGAGATACGCAGTATTTT
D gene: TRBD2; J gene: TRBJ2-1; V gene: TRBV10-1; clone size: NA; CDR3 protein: CASSEILAGGPGEQFF; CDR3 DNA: TGCGCCAGCAGTGAGATACTAGCGGGAGGGCCCGGTGAGCAGTTCTTC